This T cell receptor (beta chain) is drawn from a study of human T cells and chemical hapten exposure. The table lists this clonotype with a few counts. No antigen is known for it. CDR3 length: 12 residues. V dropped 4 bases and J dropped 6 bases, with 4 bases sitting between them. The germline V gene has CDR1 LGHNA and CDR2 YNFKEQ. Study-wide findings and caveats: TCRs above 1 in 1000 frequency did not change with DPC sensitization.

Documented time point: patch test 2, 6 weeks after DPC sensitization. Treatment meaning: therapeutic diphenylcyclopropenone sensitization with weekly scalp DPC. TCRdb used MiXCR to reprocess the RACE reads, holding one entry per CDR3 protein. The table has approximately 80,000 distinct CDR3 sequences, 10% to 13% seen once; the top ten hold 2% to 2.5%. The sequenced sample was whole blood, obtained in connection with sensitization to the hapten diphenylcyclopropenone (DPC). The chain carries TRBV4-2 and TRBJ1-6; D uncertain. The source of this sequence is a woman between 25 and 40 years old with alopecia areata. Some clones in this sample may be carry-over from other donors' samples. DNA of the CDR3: TGTGCCAGCAGCCCTCTTAATTCACCCCTCCACTTT. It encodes CASSPLNSPLHF.